This TCR beta chain was obtained from a study of cytomegalovirus exposure and HLA in healthy donors. Study in general: Out of 150 million to 200 million T cells, an earlier analysis found about 120 million unique TCR beta sequences in total. General observations from the study: Overall, some 160 TCR beta chains were annotated as cytomegalovirus-associated.

Vbeta (60) and Jbeta (13) primers were used in the PCR. Assay used: immunoSEQ multiplex PCR; TCRdb lists only in-frame clones, some missing. The sample has 130,000 or so clones, roughly 9.6% seen once. CDR1 is SGHNT and CDR2 is YYREEE in the germline V gene (reference sequence). V shed 4 bases, J shed 1 base, and the junction held 3 bases outside the gene matches. The CDR3 consists of 15 residues. Comments on this clone: Its antigen is not known. Within the sample, other DNA sequences also encode this same CDR3.

The rearrangement links TRBV5-4 to TRBJ1-1; TRBD1 matches 11 bases. This receptor was taken from a woman between 40 and 55 years old in good health and CMV-seropositive. Sequencing input: PBMCs. CDR3 region: CASSGQGAQNTEAFF. The CDR3 DNA is TGTGCCAGCAGCGGACAGGGGGCCCAGAACACTGAAGCTTTCTTT. Full variable domain (remainder filled in from reference TRBV5-4 and TRBJ1-1): ETGVTQSPTHLIKTRGQQVTLRCSSQSGHNTVSWYQQALGQGPQFIFQYYREEENGRGNFPPRFSGLQFPNYSSELNVNALELDDSALYLCASSGQGAQNTEAFFGQGTRLTVV.